This entry features one T cell receptor beta chain sequence. As originally analysed: For nucleated cells, counts were estimated from reference gene primer amplification. This table comes from immunoSEQ multiplex PCR, and its TCRdb copy is limited to in-frame clones, with some not included. V, J and clone size are those of that table, while D and trimming were read from the DNA. The repertoire holds roughly 300,000 clones, around 90% seen once, with under 7% in the top ten. These data belong to a study of blood T cell repertoires in COVID-19. Looking at the study overall: Acute and convalescent COVID-19 specimens originated in the United States, Italy and Spain. The cDNA or gDNA used as material had been derived from T cells, B-cell-depleted T cells, or PBMCs.

This CDR3 contains 15 residues. V gave up 5 bases and J gave up 5 bases; unmatched junction bases: 8. Germline V gene lookup returns CDR1 MNHEY and CDR2 SMNVEV (reference sequence). Patients in Seattle were enrolled during active infection, then followed longitudinally. The source is a woman in her 30s with COVID-19, enrolled during active disease. The gene calls are TRBV27 and TRBJ1-5; 8 positions agree with TRBD1. Sample: peripheral blood. DNA for the CDR3: TGTGCCAGCAGTCTAAGGACAGGGTCCGATCAGCCCCAGCATTTT. This gives the protein CASSLRTGSDQPQHF.